This T cell receptor beta chain was obtained from a study of cytotoxic CD8 clonotypes in ibrutinib-treated CLL. Study results and limitations: Baseline clonality was higher than in age-matched healthy donors and moved in step with circulating CD8+ T-cell counts.

Germline loops: CDR1 MGHDK, CDR2 SYGVNS. J lost 2 bases, V lost 0 bases, and 7 bases had no gene match. CDR3 length equals 18 residues. Concerning this clone itself: Its antigen is as yet unknown.

The data were produced by immunoSEQ multiplex PCR, yet TCRdb's version contains in-frame clones alone and is incomplete. This sample carries approximately 280,000 clones, about 72% of them seen once, and the ten largest clones take about 5.3%. The TCR comes from a human donor with chronic lymphocytic leukemia. J is TRBJ2-3 and V is TRBV25-1; TRBD2 matches 11 bases. The sample was PBMCs, taken at disease progression, from a patient treated with ibrutinib. CDR3 loop: CASSEYILAGASTDTQYF. In nucleotides, the CDR3 is TGTGCCAGCAGTGAATATATACTAGCGGGGGCCTCCACAGATACGCAGTATTTT. The full variable domain, with the rest looked up from reference TRBV25-1 and TRBJ2-3, is EADIYQTPRYLVIGTGKKITLECSQTMGHDKMYWYQQDPGMELHLIHYSYGVNSTEKGDLSSESTVSRIRTEHFPLTLESARPSHTSQYLCASSEYILAGASTDTQYFGPGTRLTVL.